This TCR beta chain was identified in a study of blood T cells in healthy people across ages. General study points: Both naive CD4+ cell counts and diversity were greater in long-lived donors than in aged donors.

Concerning this clonotype itself: The antigen remains undetermined.

V was shortened by 3 bases and J by 0 bases, with 12 bases between the two germline ends. The CDR3 sequence is 15 residues long. Germline lookup yields CDR1 LNHNV and CDR2 YYDKDF (reference sequence). A second roughly 6 to 11 cycle PCR used barcoded and J-beta primers. A 12-random-nucleotide template-switch adaptor tagged each cDNA molecule. TCRdb re-analysed the 5' RACE reads in MiXCR, keeping a single row per CDR3 protein. The table shows fewer than 1.5 million distinct CDR3 sequences, with around 39% occurring only once. This TCR came from a woman in her late teens or twenties in good health. The chain employs TRBV15 and TRBJ2-7, with D perhaps assigned TRBD1 or TRBD2 (5 bases each). Material for sequencing was blood. CDR3 in amino acids: CATSRGVIASYEQYF. CDR3 sequence (DNA): TGTGCCACCAGCAGGGGGGTCATCGCCTCCTACGAGCAGTACTTC.